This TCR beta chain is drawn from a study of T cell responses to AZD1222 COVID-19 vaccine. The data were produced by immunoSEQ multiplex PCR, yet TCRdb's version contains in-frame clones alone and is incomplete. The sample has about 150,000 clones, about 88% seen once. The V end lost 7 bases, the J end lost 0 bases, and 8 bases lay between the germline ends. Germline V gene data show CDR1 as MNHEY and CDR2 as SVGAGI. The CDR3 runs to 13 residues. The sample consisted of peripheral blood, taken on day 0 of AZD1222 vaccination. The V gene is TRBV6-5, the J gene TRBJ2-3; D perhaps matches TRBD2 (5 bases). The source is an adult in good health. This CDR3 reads CASMRTSTDTQYF. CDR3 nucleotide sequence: TGTGCCAGCATGAGGACTAGCACAGATACGCAGTATTTT.